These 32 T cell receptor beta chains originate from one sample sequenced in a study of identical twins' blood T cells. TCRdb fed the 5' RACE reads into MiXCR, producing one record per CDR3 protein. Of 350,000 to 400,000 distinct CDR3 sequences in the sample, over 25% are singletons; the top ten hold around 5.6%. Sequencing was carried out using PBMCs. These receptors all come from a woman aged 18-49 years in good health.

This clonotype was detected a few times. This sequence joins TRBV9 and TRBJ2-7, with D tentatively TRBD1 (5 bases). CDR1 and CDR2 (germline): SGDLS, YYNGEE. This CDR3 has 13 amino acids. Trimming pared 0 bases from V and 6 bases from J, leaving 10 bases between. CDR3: CASSVAMGLEQYF. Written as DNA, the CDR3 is TGTGCCAGCAGCGTAGCTATGGGGCTCGAGCAGTACTTC. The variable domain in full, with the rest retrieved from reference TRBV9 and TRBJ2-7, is DSGVTQTPKHLITATGQRVTLRCSPRSGDLSVYWYQQSLDQGLQFLIQYYNGEERAKGNILERFSAQQFPDLHSELNLSSLELGDSALYFCASSVAMGLEQYFGPGTRLTVT.

CDR3 coding DNA: TGCGCCAGCAGCTTGGCCAGCGGGAGGGCCCGGTTTGGAACAGATACGCAGTATTTT. The encoded protein is CASSLASGRARFGTDTQYF. V gene TRBV5-1 combines with J gene TRBJ2-3; 10 bases agree with TRBD2. The V gene's germline CDR1 is SGHRS and CDR2 YFSETQ. This CDR3 spans 19 amino acids. V was clipped by 0 bases and J by 3 bases; unmatched bases: 13.

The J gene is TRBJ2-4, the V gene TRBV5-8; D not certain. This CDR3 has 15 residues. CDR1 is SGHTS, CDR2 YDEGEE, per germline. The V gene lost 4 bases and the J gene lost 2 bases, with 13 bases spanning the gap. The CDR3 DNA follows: TGTGCCAGCAGCCGCCGACCACCATCCAAAAACATTCAGTACTTC. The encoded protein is CASSRRPPSKNIQYF.

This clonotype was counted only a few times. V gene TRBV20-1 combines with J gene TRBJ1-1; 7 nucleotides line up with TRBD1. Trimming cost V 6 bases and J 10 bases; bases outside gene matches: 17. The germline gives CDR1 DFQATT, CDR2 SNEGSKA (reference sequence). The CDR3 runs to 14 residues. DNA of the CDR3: TGCAGTGCCTCAGGGGGGACCTACACGAGGGTAGCTTTCTTT. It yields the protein CSASGGTYTRVAFF.

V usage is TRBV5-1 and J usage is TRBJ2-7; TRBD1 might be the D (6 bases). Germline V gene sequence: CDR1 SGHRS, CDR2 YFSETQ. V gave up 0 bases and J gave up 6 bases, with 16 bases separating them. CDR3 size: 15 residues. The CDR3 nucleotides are TGCGCCAGCAGCTTGGGTCCAGGGGAAGTCAGCGAGCAGTACTTC. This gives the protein CASSLGPGEVSEQYF.

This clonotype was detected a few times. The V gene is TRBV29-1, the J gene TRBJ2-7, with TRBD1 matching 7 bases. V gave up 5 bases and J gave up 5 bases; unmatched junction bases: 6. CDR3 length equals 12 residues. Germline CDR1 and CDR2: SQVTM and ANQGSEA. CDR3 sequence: CSVYRGGNEQYF. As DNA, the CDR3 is TGCAGCGTTTACAGGGGTGGTAACGAGCAGTACTTC.

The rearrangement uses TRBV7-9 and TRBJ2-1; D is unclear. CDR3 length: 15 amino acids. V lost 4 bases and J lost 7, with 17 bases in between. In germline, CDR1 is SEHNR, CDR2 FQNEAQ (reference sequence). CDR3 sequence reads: CASSSGRDHKNEQFF. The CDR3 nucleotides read TGTGCCAGCAGCTCGGGTAGGGATCATAAGAATGAGCAGTTCTTC. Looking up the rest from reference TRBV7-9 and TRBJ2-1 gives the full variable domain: DTGVSQNPRHKITKRGQNVTFRCDPISEHNRLYWYRQTLGQGPEFLTYFQNEAQLEKSRLLSDRFSAERPKGSFSTLEIQRTEQGDSAMYLCASSSGRDHKNEQFFGPGTRLTVL.

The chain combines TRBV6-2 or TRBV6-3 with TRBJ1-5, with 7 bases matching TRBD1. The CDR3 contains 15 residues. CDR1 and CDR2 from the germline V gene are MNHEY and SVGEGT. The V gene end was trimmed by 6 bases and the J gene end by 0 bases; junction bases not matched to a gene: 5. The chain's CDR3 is CASSRQGYSNQPQHF. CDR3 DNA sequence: TGTGCCAGCAGCAGACAGGGTTATAGCAATCAGCCCCAGCATTTT.

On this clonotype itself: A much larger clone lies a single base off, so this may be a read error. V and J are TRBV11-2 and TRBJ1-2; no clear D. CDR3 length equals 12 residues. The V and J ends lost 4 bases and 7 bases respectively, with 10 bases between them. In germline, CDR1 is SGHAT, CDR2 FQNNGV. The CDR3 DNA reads TGTGCCAGCAGCTCAAACAGCTGTGGCTACACCTTC. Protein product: CASSSNSCGYTF. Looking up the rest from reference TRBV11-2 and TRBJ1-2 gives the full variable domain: EAGVAQSPRYKIIEKRQSVAFWCNPISGHATLYWYQQILGQGPKLLIQFQNNGVVDDSQLPKDRFSAERLKGVDSTLKIQPAKLEDSAVYLCASSSNSCGYTFGSGTRLTVV.

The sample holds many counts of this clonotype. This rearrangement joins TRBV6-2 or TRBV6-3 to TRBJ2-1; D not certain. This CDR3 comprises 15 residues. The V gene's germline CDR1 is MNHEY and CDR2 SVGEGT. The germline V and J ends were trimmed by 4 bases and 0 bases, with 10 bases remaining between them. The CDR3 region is CASSFEVFSYNEQFF. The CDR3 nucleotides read TGTGCCAGCAGTTTTGAGGTGTTCTCCTACAATGAGCAGTTCTTC.

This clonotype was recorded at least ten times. The CDR3 nucleotides are TGTGCCAGCAGCCCAATTCGCGGACGGACTGAAAAACTGTTTTTT. Amino acids: CASSPIRGRTEKLFF. The chain has TRBV5-5 and TRBJ1-4; D unresolved. The CDR3 extends over 15 amino acids. With 4 bases removed from V and 7 bases from J, the gap between germline ends came to 17 bases. Germline CDR1 SGHKS, CDR2 YYEKEE (reference sequence).

The CDR3 protein is CASSVTSGGYNEQFF. The CDR3 nucleotides are TGTGCCAGCAGCGTAACTAGCGGGGGTTACAATGAGCAGTTCTTC. The chain couples TRBV9 to TRBJ2-1; 11 nucleotides match TRBD2. V dropped 1 base and J dropped 4; count of bases not matched to a gene: 1. The CDR3 spans 15 residues. CDR1 is SGDLS and CDR2 is YYNGEE in the germline V gene.

Here the CDR3 DNA reads TGTGCCAGCAGAATGGGACAGGTCACAGATACGCAGTATTTT. It specifies CASRMGQVTDTQYF. V gene TRBV5-6 combines with J gene TRBJ2-3; TRBD1 agrees at 8 bases. In germline, CDR1 is SGHDT, CDR2 YYEEEE. The CDR3 length is 14 residues. Trimming at V came to 5 bases and at J to 2 bases, leaving 4 bases not matched to a gene.

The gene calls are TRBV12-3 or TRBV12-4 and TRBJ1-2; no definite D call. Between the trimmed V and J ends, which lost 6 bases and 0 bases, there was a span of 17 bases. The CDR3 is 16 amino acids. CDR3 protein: CASSPFGEVANYGYTF. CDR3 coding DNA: TGTGCCAGCAGCCCTTTCGGCGAAGTAGCTAACTATGGCTACACCTTC.

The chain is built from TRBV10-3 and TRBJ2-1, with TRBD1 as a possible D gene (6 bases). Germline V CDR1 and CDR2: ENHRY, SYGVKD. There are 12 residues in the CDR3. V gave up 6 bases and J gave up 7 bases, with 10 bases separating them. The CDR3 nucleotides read TGTGCCATCAGGCAAGGGGGAAATGAGCAGTTCTTC. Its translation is CAIRQGGNEQFF.

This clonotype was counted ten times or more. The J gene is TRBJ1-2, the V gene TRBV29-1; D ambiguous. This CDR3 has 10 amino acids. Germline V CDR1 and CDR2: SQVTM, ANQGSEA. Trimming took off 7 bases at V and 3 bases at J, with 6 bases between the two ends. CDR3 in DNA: TGCAGCGCGTCGGACTATGGCTACACCTTC. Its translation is CSASDYGYTF.

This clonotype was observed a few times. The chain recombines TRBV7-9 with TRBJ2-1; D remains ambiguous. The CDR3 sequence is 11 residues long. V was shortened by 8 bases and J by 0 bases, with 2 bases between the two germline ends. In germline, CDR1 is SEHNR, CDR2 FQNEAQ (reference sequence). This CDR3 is CASASYNEQFF. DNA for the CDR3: TGTGCCAGCGCCTCCTACAATGAGCAGTTCTTC. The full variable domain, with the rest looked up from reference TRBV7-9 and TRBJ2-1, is DTGVSQNPRHKITKRGQNVTFRCDPISEHNRLYWYRQTLGQGPEFLTYFQNEAQLEKSRLLSDRFSAERPKGSFSTLEIQRTEQGDSAMYLCASASYNEQFFGPGTRLTVL.

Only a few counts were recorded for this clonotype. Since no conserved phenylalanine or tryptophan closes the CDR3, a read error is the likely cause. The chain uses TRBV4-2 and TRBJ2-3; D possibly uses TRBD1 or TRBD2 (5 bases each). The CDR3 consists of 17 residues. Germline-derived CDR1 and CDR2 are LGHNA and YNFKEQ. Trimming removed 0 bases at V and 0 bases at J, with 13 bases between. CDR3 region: CASSQDRGESSTDTQYL. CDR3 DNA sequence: TGTGCCAGCAGCCAAGATAGAGGGGAATCTAGCACAGATACGCAGTATCTT.

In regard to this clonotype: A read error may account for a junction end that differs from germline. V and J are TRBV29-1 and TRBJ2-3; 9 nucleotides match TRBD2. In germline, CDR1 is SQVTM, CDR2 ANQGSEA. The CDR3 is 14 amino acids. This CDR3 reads CSFDVAGAADTQYF. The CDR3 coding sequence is TGCAGCTTTGATGTAGCGGGAGCAGCAGATACGCAGTATTTT.

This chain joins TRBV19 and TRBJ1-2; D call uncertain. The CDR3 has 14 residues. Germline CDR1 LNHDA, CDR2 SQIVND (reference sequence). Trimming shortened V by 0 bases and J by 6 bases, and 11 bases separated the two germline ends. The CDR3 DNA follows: TGTGCCAGTAGTATAGATCGTACAGAAGATGGCTACACCTTC. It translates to CASSIDRTEDGYTF.

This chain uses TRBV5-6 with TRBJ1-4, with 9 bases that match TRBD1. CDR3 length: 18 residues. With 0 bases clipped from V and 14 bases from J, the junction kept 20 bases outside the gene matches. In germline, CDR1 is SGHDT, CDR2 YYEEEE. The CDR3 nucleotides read TGTGCCAGCAGCTTGGGGTGGGGCTTACAGGGGGCACCTAAAGAGCTGTTTTTT. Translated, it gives CASSLGWGLQGAPKELFF.

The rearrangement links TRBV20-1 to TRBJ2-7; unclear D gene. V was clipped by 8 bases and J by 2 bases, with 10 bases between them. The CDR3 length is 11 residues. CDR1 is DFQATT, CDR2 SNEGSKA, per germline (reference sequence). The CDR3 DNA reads TGCAGTTTAGGCAGTACCTACGAGCAGTACTTC. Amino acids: CSLGSTYEQYF.

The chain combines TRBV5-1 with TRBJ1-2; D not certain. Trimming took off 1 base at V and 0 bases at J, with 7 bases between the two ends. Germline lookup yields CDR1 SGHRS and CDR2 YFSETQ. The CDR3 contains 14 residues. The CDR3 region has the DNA TGCGCCAGCAGCTTGTCCGTGCCTAACTATGGCTACACCTTC. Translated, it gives CASSLSVPNYGYTF.

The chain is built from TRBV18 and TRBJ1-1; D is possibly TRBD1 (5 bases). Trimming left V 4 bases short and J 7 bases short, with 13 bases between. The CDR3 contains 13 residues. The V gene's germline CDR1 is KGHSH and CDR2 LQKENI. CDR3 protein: CASSQRRDGEAFF. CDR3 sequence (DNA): TGTGCCAGCTCACAACGCAGGGATGGTGAAGCTTTCTTT.

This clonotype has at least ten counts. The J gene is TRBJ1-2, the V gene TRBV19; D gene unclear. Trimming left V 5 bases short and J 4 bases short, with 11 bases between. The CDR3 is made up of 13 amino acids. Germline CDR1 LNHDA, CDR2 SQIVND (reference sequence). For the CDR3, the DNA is TGTGCCAGTAGTTTTGCCTCGTTCTATGGCTACACCTTC. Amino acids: CASSFASFYGYTF.

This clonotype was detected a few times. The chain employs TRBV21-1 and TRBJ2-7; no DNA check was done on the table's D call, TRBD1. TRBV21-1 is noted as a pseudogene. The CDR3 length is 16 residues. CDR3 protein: CASSFPQGKGSYEQYF. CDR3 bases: TGTGCCAGCAGCTTCCCCCAGGGGAAAGGCTCCTACGAGCAGTACTTC.

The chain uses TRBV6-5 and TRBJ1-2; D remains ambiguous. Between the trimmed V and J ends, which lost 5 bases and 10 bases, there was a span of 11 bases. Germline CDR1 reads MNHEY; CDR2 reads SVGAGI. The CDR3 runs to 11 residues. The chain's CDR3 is CASSRSFFYTF. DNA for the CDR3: TGTGCCAGCAGTCGATCCTTCTTCTACACCTTC.

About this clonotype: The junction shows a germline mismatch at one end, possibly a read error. In nucleotides, the CDR3 is TGTGCCAACAGCCGTACTCTAGCGGGGCCCTACAATGAGCAGTTCTTC. Translating gives CANSRTLAGPYNEQFF. The gene calls are TRBV3-1 and TRBJ2-1; TRBD2 agrees at 9 bases. Germline CDR1 is LGHDT and CDR2 is YNNKEL (reference sequence). The CDR3 loop spans 16 amino acids.

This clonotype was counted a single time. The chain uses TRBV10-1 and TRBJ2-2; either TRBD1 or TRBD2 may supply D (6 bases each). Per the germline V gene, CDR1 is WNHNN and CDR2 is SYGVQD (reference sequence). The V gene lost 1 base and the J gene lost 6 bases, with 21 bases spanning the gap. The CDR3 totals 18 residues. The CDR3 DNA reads TGCGCCAGCAGTGAGTTAGTTGGTCGGGGGCCCAACGCCGGGGAGCTGTTTTTT. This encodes CASSELVGRGPNAGELFF.

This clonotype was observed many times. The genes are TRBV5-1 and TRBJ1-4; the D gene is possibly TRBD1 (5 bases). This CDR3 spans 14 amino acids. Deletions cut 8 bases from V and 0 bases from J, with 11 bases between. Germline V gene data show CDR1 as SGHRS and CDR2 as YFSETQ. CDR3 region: CASRLTATNEKLFF. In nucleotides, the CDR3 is TGCGCCAGTCGCTTGACAGCAACTAATGAAAAACTGTTTTTT.

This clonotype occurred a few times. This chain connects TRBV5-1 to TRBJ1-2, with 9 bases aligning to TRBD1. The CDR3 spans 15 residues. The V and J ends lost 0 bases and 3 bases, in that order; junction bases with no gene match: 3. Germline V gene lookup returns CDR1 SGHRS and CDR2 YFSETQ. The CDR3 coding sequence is TGCGCCAGCAGCTTGGGGGACAGGGAGCACTATGGCTACACCTTC. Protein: CASSLGDREHYGYTF.

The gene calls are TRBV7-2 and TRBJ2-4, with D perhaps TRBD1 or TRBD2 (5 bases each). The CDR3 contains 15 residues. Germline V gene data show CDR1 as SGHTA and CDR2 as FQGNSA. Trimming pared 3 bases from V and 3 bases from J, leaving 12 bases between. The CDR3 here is CASSFNLRGKNIQYF. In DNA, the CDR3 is TGTGCCAGCAGCTTCAACTTGAGGGGCAAAAACATTCAGTACTTC. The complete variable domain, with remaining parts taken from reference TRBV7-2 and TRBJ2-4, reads GAGVSQSPSNKVTEKGKDVELRCDPISGHTALYWYRQSLGQGLEFLIYFQGNSAPDKSGLPSDRFSAERTGGSVSTLTIQRTQQEDSAVYLCASSFNLRGKNIQYFGAGTRLSVL.